The entry below gives a single T cell receptor beta chain sequence along with its context. Data came from immunoSEQ multiplex PCR; TCRdb stores just in-frame clones and leaves some out. The sample carries 70,000 to 90,000 clones, more than 85% recorded once. The record originates from a study of blood T cell repertoires in COVID-19. This CDR3 comprises 11 residues. With 5 bases removed from V and 13 bases from J, the gap between germline ends came to 14 bases. The germline V gene encodes CDR1 SNHLY and CDR2 FYNNEI. Sequencing was performed on peripheral blood. V is TRBV2 and J is TRBJ1-2, with D unclear. This receptor was taken from a man older than 75 with active or convalescent COVID-19. This chain's CDR3 is CASSQRTRSTF. CDR3 bases: TGTGCCAGCAGTCAAAGAACCAGGTCCACCTTC.